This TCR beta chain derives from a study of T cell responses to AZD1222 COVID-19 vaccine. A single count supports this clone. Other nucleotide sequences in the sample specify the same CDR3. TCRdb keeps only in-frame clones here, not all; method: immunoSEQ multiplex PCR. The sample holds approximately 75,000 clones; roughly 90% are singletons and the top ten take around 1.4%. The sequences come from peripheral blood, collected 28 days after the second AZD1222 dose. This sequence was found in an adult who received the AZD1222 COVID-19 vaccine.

The CDR3 region has the DNA TGTGCCAGCAGCCTTGGGCAGAACTATGGCTACACCTTC. Translation: CASSLGQNYGYTF. V is TRBV12-3 or TRBV12-4 and J is TRBJ1-2; D remains unclear. Trimming pared 6 bases from V and 2 bases from J, leaving 10 bases between. The CDR3 runs 13 residues.